This T cell receptor (beta chain) was captured by sequencing in a study of CD4 and CD8 cells across lung adenocarcinoma regions. This clonotype was observed many times. Germline CDR1 is MNHNS and CDR2 is SASEGT. Trimming at V came to 10 bases and at J to 2 bases, leaving 5 bases not matched to a gene. CDR3 length: 13 residues. The patients had localized lung adenocarcinoma, a non-small cell subtype. TCRdb used MiXCR to reprocess the PCR reads, holding one entry per CDR3 protein. The sample lists more than 9,000 distinct CDR3 sequences; 35% to 60% were seen once. The sequenced sample consisted of CD8+ T cells from the margin of a lung tumor. This chain connects TRBV6-1 to TRBJ2-3, with 8 bases lining up with TRBD2. This receptor was taken from a male donor with lung adenocarcinoma. The CD4 and CD8 labels of this study may be unreliable. The CDR3 DNA sequence: TGTGCCACCCGGGGGGGTCTCACAGATACGCAGTATTTT. It is translated as CATRGGLTDTQYF.